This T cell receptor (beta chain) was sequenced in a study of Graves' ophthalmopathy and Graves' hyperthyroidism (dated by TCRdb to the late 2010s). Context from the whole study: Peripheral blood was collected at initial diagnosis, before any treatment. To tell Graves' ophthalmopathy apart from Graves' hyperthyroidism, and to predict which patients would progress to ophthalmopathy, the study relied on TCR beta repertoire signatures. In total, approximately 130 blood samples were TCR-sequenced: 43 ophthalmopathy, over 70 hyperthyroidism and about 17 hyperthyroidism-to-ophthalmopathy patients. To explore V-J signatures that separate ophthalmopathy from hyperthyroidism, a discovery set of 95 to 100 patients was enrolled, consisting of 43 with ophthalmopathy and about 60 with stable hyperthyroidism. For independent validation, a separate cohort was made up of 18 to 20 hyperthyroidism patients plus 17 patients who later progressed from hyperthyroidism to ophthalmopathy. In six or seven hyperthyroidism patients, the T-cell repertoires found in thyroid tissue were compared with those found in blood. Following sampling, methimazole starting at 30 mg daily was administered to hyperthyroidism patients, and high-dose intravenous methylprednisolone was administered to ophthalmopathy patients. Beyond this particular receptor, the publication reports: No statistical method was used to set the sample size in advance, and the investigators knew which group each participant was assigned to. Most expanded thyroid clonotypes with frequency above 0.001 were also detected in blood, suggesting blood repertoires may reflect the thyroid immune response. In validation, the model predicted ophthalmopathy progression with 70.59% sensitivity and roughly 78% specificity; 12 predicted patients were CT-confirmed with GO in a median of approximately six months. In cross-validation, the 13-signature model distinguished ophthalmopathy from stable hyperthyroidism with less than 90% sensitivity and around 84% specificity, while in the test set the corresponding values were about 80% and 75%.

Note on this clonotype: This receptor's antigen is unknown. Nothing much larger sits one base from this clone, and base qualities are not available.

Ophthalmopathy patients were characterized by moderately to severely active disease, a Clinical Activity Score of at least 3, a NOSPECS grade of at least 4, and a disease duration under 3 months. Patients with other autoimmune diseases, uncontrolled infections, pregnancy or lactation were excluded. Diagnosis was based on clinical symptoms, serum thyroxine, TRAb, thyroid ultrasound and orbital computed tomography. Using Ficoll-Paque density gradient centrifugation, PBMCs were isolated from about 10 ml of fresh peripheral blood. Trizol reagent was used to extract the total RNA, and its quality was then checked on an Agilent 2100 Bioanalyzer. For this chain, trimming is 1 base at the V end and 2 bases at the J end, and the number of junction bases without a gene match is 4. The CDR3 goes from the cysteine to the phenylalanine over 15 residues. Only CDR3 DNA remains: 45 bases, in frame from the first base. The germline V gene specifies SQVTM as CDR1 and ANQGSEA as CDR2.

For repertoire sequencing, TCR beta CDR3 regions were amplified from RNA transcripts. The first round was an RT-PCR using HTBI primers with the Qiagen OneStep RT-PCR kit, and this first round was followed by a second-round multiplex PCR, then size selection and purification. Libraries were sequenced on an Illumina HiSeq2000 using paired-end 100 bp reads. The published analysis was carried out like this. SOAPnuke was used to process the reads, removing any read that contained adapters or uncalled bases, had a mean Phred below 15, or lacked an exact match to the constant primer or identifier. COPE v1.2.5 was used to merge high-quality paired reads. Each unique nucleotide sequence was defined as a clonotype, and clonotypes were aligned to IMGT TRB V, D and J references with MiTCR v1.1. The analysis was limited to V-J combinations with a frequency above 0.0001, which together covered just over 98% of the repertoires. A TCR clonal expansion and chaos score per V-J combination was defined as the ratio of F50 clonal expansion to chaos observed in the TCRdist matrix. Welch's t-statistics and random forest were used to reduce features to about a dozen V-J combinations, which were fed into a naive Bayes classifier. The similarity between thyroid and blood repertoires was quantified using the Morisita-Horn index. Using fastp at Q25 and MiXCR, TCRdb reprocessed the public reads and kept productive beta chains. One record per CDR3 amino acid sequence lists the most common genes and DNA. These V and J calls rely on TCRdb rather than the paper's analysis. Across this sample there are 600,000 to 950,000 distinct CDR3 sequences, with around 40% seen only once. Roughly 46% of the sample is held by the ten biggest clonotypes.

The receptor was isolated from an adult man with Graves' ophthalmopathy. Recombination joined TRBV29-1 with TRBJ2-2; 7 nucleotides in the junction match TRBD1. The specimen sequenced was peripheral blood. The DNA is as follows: TGCAGCGTTGAAGGGGGACAGCCAAACACCGGGGAGCTGTTTTTT. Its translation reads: CSVEGGQPNTGELFF.